This T cell receptor (beta chain) was identified during a study of T cells in Graves' hyperthyroidism and ophthalmopathy. Study-wide findings and caveats: Stable hyperthyroidism and ophthalmopathy were separated using 13 V-J signatures.

This CDR3 contains 16 residues. Looked up from germline, CDR1 is DFQATT and CDR2 is SNEGSKA (reference sequence). J gave up 2 bases and V 1 base, and 7 bases lay outside the gene matches. The sample holds many counts of this clonotype. As yet, its antigen is unknown. Authors of the study amplified TCR beta CDR3 regions from RNA transcripts. HTBI primers were employed in a first-round RT-PCR of the TCR CDR3. TCRdb re-called the multiplex PCR reads through MiXCR, storing one row per CDR3 protein. The data hold about 210,000 distinct CDR3 sequences, with roughly 17% observed a single time. The study based diagnoses on clinical symptoms, serum thyroxine and TRAb, thyroid ultrasound and orbital computed tomography.

The rearrangement uses TRBV20-1 and TRBJ2-7, with TRBD2 identical over 11 bases. The clonotype originates from a man between 45 and 60 years old with Graves' hyperthyroidism. The source material was blood. CDR3 sequence (DNA): TGCAGTGCTAGAGTGTCTAGCGGGAGGTTTACCTACGAGCAGTACTTC. Translation: CSARVSSGRFTYEQYF.